One and the same sample provided the 19 T cell receptor beta chains below, sequenced in a study of T cells in Graves' hyperthyroidism and ophthalmopathy. The TCR beta CDR3 regions underwent amplification using RNA transcripts as the source. TCR CDR3 underwent first-round RT-PCR with the HTBI primer set. Each CDR3 protein is one row after TCRdb ran MiXCR on the multiplex PCR reads. The repertoire consists of approximately 330,000 distinct CDR3 sequences, with roughly 23% occurring once and the leading ten covering 50%. The sequenced material came from blood. The receptors derive from a woman between 50 and 59 years old with Graves' hyperthyroidism.

V usage is TRBV29-1 and J usage is TRBJ1-1; 7 nucleotides match TRBD1. Germline CDR1 SQVTM, CDR2 ANQGSEA. The CDR3 runs to 14 residues. After removal of 4 bases from V and 2 bases from J, the junction contained 7 bases not matched to a gene. The CDR3 spells CSVVRGRGNTEAFF. CDR3 coding DNA: TGCAGCGTTGTGAGGGGGCGCGGCAACACTGAAGCTTTCTTT.

This clonotype was seen ten or more times. The chain has TRBV28 and TRBJ2-1, with D unclear. The CDR3 extends over 19 amino acids. Trimming shortened V by 5 bases and J by 0 bases, and 23 bases separated the two germline ends. Germline loops: CDR1 MDHEN, CDR2 SYDVKM. The CDR3 nucleotides read TGTGCCAGCAGTCCTTGGCCGACGTCTACTTCGAGCTCCTACAATGAGCAGTTCTTC. It is translated as CASSPWPTSTSSSYNEQFF. Full variable domain (remainder filled in from reference TRBV28 and TRBJ2-1): DVKVTQSSRYLVKRTGEKVFLECVQDMDHENMFWYRQDPGLGLRLIYFSYDVKMKEKGDIPEGYSVSREKKERFSLILESASTNQTSMYLCASSPWPTSTSSSYNEQFFGPGTRLTVL.

This clonotype was observed at least ten times. The J gene is TRBJ2-1, the V gene TRBV2; D may be TRBD1 (5 bases). Germline V CDR1 and CDR2: SNHLY, FYNNEI. The CDR3 is 13 residues long. Trimming pared 1 base from V and 9 bases from J, leaving 10 bases between. The CDR3 nucleotides read TGTGCCAGCAGTGAAGAGACAAGGGGTGAGCAGTTCTTC. This translates into CASSEETRGEQFF.

This clonotype was seen only a few times. V usage is TRBV27 and J usage is TRBJ2-1; TRBD2 matches 11 bases. V was pared by 6 bases and J by 0 bases, with 4 bases of the junction left unmatched. This CDR3 region has 16 residues. Germline assignment: CDR1 MNHEY and CDR2 SMNVEV (reference sequence). The CDR3 here is CASRPTSGVSYNEQFF. The CDR3 DNA sequence: TGTGCCAGCAGACCGACTAGCGGGGTCTCCTACAATGAGCAGTTCTTC.

Comment on this clonotype: The CDR3 carries no conserved terminal phenylalanine or tryptophan, so it likely arises from a read error. The chain couples TRBV6-5 to TRBJ2-5; 8 bases align to TRBD2. CDR1 is MNHEY and CDR2 is SVGAGI in the germline V gene. This CDR3 contains 16 residues. Germline trimming cut 0 bases from V and 5 bases from J; bases unmatched to any gene: 8. The CDR3 spells CASSYSTGGGRETQYL. Here the CDR3 DNA reads TGTGCCAGCAGTTACTCGACCGGGGGGGGTCGGGAGACCCAGTACCTC.

The V gene is TRBV25-1, the J gene TRBJ1-3; D possibly corresponds to TRBD1 (5 bases). CDR1 MGHDK and CDR2 SYGVNS come from the germline V gene. V was cut by 4 bases and J by 5 bases, with 15 bases left in between. This CDR3 spans 15 amino acids. The DNA for the CDR3 is TGTGCCAGCAGTGGATGGACGGGGGGTCGAAACACCATATATTTT. Protein: CASSGWTGGRNTIYF. Full variable domain (rest looked up from reference TRBV25-1 and TRBJ1-3): EADIYQTPRYLVIGTGKKITLECSQTMGHDKMYWYQQDPGMELHLIHYSYGVNSTEKGDLSSESTVSRIRTEHFPLTLESARPSHTSQYLCASSGWTGGRNTIYFGEGSWLTVV.

A word on this clonotype: Just one base apart from a much larger clone, this may be a read error. V is TRBV18 and J is TRBJ2-1; TRBD2 aligns across 9 bases. Germline V gives CDR1 KGHSH, CDR2 LQKENI. This CDR3 comprises 15 residues. V shed 4 bases and J 7 bases; nucleotides not matched to a gene: 8. In nucleotides, the CDR3 is TGTGCCAGCTCACGACAGGCGGGAGGGCATAATGAGCAGTTCTTC. This translates into CASSRQAGGHNEQFF.

In this sample, this clonotype turned up many times. The rearrangement joins TRBV11-2 to TRBJ2-1; D possibly corresponds to TRBD1 (6 bases). Germline V gene lookup returns CDR1 SGHAT and CDR2 FQNNGV. The CDR3 is made up of 16 amino acids. V was trimmed by 5 bases and J by 0 bases, leaving 14 bases between them. The DNA of the CDR3 is TGTGCCAGCAGCCGAGTCACAGGGTTCTCCTACAATGAGCAGTTCTTC. It specifies CASSRVTGFSYNEQFF. The full variable domain, completed using reference TRBV11-2 and TRBJ2-1, is EAGVAQSPRYKIIEKRQSVAFWCNPISGHATLYWYQQILGQGPKLLIQFQNNGVVDDSQLPKDRFSAERLKGVDSTLKIQPAKLEDSAVYLCASSRVTGFSYNEQFFGPGTRLTVL.

This clonotype has just a few counts. This chain joins TRBV6-5 and TRBJ1-3, with 8 bases lining up with TRBD1. Unmatched junction bases numbered 3, after V lost 2 bases and J lost 0 bases. The CDR3 is made up of 16 amino acids. The germline CDR1 and CDR2 sequences are MNHEY and SVGAGI. CDR3 DNA: TGTGCCAGCAGTTACCTTGGACAGGGCTCTGGAAACACCATATATTTT. This gives the protein CASSYLGQGSGNTIYF.

This clonotype was recorded many times. The chain uses TRBV2 and TRBJ2-7, with D maybe TRBD1 (6 bases). This CDR3 spans 13 amino acids. Germline assignment: CDR1 SNHLY and CDR2 FYNNEI. Trimming removed 4 bases from V and 3 bases from J, with 10 bases in between. The CDR3 DNA follows: TGTGCCAGCAGTGGGACAGCATACTACGAGCAGTACTTC. Protein sequence: CASSGTAYYEQYF.

A remark on this clonotype: The junction shows a germline mismatch at one end, possibly a read error. The genes are TRBV10-3 and TRBJ1-1; D call uncertain. The germline CDR1 and CDR2 sequences are ENHRY and SYGVKD. The CDR3 runs to 15 residues. DNA for the CDR3: TGTGCCTCCCTCGCCACGGGAGGCGGGAACAGTGAAGCTTTCTTT. This codes for CASLATGGGNSEAFF.

This clonotype was seen ten or more times. The chain carries TRBV6-1 and TRBJ2-1; no firm D call. Trimming pared 5 bases from V and 2 bases from J, leaving 10 bases between. The V gene's germline CDR1 is MNHNS and CDR2 SASEGT. The CDR3 consists of 14 residues. The CDR3 region has the DNA TGTGCCAGCAGTTTTGCCAATACCTACAATGAGCAGTTCTTC. Its translation: CASSFANTYNEQFF.

There are many counts of this clonotype. The V gene is TRBV11-3, the J gene TRBJ2-1; TRBD2 matches 13 bases. The CDR3 sequence is 15 residues long. The J segment lost 9 bases and the V segment lost 4 bases, leaving 6 bases of the junction unmatched. Germline-derived CDR1 and CDR2 are SGHNT and YENEEA. The DNA of the CDR3 is TGTGCCAGCAGCTCACTAGCGGGAGGGTATAGTGAGCAGTTCTTC. Translated, it gives CASSSLAGGYSEQFF.

The table lists this clonotype with a few counts. The chain links TRBV19 to TRBJ1-5; maybe TRBD1 (6 bases). The germline V gene encodes CDR1 LNHDA and CDR2 SQIVND (reference sequence). The V end was cut by 11 bases, the J end by 0 bases, with 20 bases between. The CDR3 runs 16 residues. The CDR3 DNA is TGTGCCCGCAGTGTCGCGGGGGCAAATAGCAATCAGCCCCAGCATTTT. Its translation: CARSVAGANSNQPQHF.

This clonotype was picked up many times. The rearrangement uses TRBV12-3 or TRBV12-4 and TRBJ2-1, with 7 bases fitting TRBD2. The V segment lost 5 bases and the J segment 2 bases; nucleotides outside the gene matches: 9. The length of the CDR3 is 16 residues. The chain's CDR3 is CASSPHAGLTYNEQFF. Written as DNA, the CDR3 is TGTGCCAGCAGTCCCCATGCGGGACTAACCTACAATGAGCAGTTCTTC.

The table lists this clonotype with many counts. The CDR3 loop reads CSARDSGRAPDTQYF. The DNA for the CDR3 is TGCAGTGCTAGGGATAGCGGGAGGGCCCCAGATACGCAGTATTTT. The rearrangement uses TRBV20-1 and TRBJ2-3; 11 nucleotides line up with TRBD2. Trimming cost V 3 bases and J 4 bases; bases outside gene matches: 6. Germline loops: CDR1 DFQATT, CDR2 SNEGSKA (reference sequence). The CDR3 totals 15 residues.

Ten or more counts support this clonotype. The chain combines TRBV28 with TRBJ2-7, with 8 bases matching TRBD2. Germline assignment: CDR1 MDHEN and CDR2 SYDVKM. V shed 5 bases, J shed 0 bases, and the junction held 12 bases outside the gene matches. This CDR3 region has 17 residues. The DNA of the CDR3 is TGTGCCAGCAGTCCGTATGGGGGGACTAGAAGCTCCTACGAGCAGTACTTC. Translation gives CASSPYGGTRSSYEQYF.

Concerning this clonotype: A junction end diverges from the germline sequence, so it may reflect a read error. V and J are TRBV20-1 and TRBJ2-2; D possibly corresponds to TRBD1 (5 bases). This CDR3 is built from 15 residues. The germline gives CDR1 DFQATT, CDR2 SNEGSKA (reference sequence). Here the CDR3 DNA reads TGCGGTGCTAGAGTAAGGGGTACGAACACCGGGGAGCTGTTTTTT. This encodes CGARVRGTNTGELFF.

The table lists this clonotype with many counts. The genes are TRBV5-1 and TRBJ2-1, with D hard to call. Trimming removed 2 bases from V and 0 bases from J, with 9 bases in between. The germline V gene has CDR1 SGHRS and CDR2 YFSETQ. This CDR3 comprises 15 residues. CDR3 sequence: CASSFTVSSYNEQFF. CDR3 DNA: TGCGCCAGCAGCTTCACGGTTAGCTCCTACAATGAGCAGTTCTTC.